The 32 T cell receptor beta chains below come from one sample, sequenced in a study of response to subunit inactivated influenza vaccine. In TCRdb, the RT-PCR reads were re-called with MiXCR into one record per CDR3 protein. This table has about 480,000 distinct CDR3 sequences, 9.5% to 13% appearing once. Material: PBMCs from blood, obtained 40 to 50 days after vaccination. These receptors were taken from a man aged 50 to 60 who received an inactivated influenza vaccine.

This clonotype showed up many times. The chain combines TRBV6-5 with TRBJ1-2; no reliable D call. Trimming shortened V by 5 bases and J by 2 bases, and 6 bases separated the two germline ends. Germline V CDR1 and CDR2: MNHEY, SVGAGI. This CDR3 region has 12 residues. Here the CDR3 DNA reads TGTGCCAGCAGTACCGGGAACTATGGCTACACCTTC. Protein: CASSTGNYGYTF.

This clonotype was counted only a few times. The chain combines TRBV20-1 with TRBJ2-1; D is uncertain. This CDR3 contains 9 residues. Germline CDR1 and CDR2: DFQATT and SNEGSKA (reference sequence). V gave up 6 bases and J gave up 5 bases, with 2 bases separating them. The CDR3 DNA reads as TGCAGTGCAAACAATGAGCAGTTCTTC. The encoded protein is CSANNEQFF.

This clonotype was picked up many times. V is TRBV12-3 or TRBV12-4 and J is TRBJ2-1, with D unclear. Trimming pared 3 bases from V and 7 bases from J, leaving 7 bases between. This CDR3 is 12 amino acids long. In DNA, the CDR3 is TGTGCCAGCAGTTTCAATGGGAATGAGCAGTTCTTC. This translates into CASSFNGNEQFF.

There are a few counts of this clonotype. The chain couples TRBV7-3 to TRBJ1-1; 7 nucleotides match TRBD1. The ends lost 2 bases at V and 4 bases at J; junction bases unmatched: 1. The CDR3 is 13 residues long. CDR1 is SGHTA and CDR2 is FQGTGA in the germline V gene. The CDR3 region is CASSLQGVTEAFF. CDR3 coding DNA: TGTGCCAGCAGCTTACAGGGGGTCACTGAAGCTTTCTTT.

V usage is TRBV7-4 and J usage is TRBJ1-5; TRBD1 agrees at 8 bases. Germline CDR1 and CDR2: SGHVT and SQSDAQ. This CDR3 has 17 residues. The junction had 11 bases not matched to a gene; V was cut back by 4 bases and J by 3 bases. This CDR3 is CASSSPGQGAPNQPQHF. CDR3 DNA: TGTGCCAGCAGCTCCCCAGGGCAGGGGGCACCCAATCAGCCCCAGCATTTT.

This clonotype was observed at least ten times. The CDR3 nucleotides are TGTGCCAGCACAGGACAGGGCGTGGGTTATGGCTACACCTTC. Translation gives CASTGQGVGYGYTF. The chain employs TRBV12-3 or TRBV12-4 and TRBJ1-2, with 8 nucleotides matching TRBD1. After removal of 7 bases from V and 5 bases from J, the junction contained 9 bases not matched to a gene. There are 14 residues in the CDR3.

J is TRBJ2-7 and V is TRBV6-1; D call uncertain. V was trimmed by 7 bases and J by 4 bases, leaving 14 bases between them. The CDR3 is 13 amino acids. Germline CDR1 is MNHNS and CDR2 is SASEGT. The CDR3 sequence: CASKKTSSYEQYF. DNA of the CDR3: TGTGCCAGCAAAAAAACTTCCAGTTACGAGCAGTACTTC.

This clonotype was recorded at least ten times. The V gene is TRBV28, the J gene TRBJ2-3, with D maybe TRBD2 (6 bases). CDR3 length: 20 residues. Germline V gene data show CDR1 as MDHEN and CDR2 as SYDVKM. The V end lost 3 bases, the J end lost 0 bases, and 25 bases lay between the germline ends. The CDR3 region is CASSLGTIWDSYKSTDTQYF. Here the CDR3 DNA reads TGTGCCAGCAGTTTGGGTACGATCTGGGACTCCTATAAGAGCACAGATACGCAGTATTTT.

This chain uses TRBV25-1 with TRBJ2-1; D could derive from TRBD1 or TRBD2 (5 bases each). The CDR3 spans 16 residues. V shed 7 bases and J shed 7 bases, with 23 bases lying between them. CDR1 is MGHDK, CDR2 SYGVNS, per germline. This CDR3 is CASNGAGPGRPNEQFF. CDR3 sequence (DNA): TGTGCCAGCAATGGGGCCGGGCCGGGACGACCAAATGAGCAGTTCTTC.

There are many counts of this clonotype. V and J are TRBV24-1 and TRBJ2-1; 15 nucleotides align to TRBD2. Germline CDR1 and CDR2: KGHDR and SFDVKD. This CDR3 region has 20 residues. V shed 3 bases, J shed 7 bases, and the junction held 15 bases outside the gene matches. The CDR3 here is CATSDLTGSGLAGGLNEQFF. In DNA, the CDR3 is TGTGCCACCAGTGATCTGACAGGGTCCGGACTAGCGGGAGGGTTGAATGAGCAGTTCTTC.

This clonotype was recorded at least ten times. The chain joins TRBV12-3 or TRBV12-4 to TRBJ2-1; 7 nucleotides line up with TRBD1. CDR3 length equals 15 residues. With V trimmed by 3 bases and J by 3 bases, 5 bases remained unmatched. As DNA, the CDR3 is TGTGCCAGCAGTTTCCGAGGGGGCGTCTACAATGAGCAGTTCTTC. It yields the protein CASSFRGGVYNEQFF.

This clonotype has a handful of counts. V gene TRBV4-2 combines with J gene TRBJ2-7, with 7 bases identical to TRBD1. V lost 1 base, J lost 1 base, and 7 bases stayed unmatched. The CDR3 is 16 residues long. Germline loops: CDR1 LGHNA, CDR2 YNFKEQ. This CDR3 is CASSQAQRQGSYEQYF. The DNA of the CDR3 is TGTGCCAGCAGCCAAGCTCAGAGACAGGGTTCCTACGAGCAGTACTTC.

This clonotype was seen only a few times. The V call is TRBV4-2, the J call TRBJ1-4; D call uncertain. V lost 1 base and J 4 bases, leaving 4 bases between the germline ends. The CDR3 consists of 13 residues. The germline V gene encodes CDR1 LGHNA and CDR2 YNFKEQ. The CDR3 nucleotides are TGTGCCAGCAGCCAAGCTCTTAATGAAAAACTGTTTTTT. It is translated as CASSQALNEKLFF.

The chain couples TRBV6-2 or TRBV6-3 to TRBJ2-1; TRBD2 matches at 7 bases. Germline values: CDR1 MNHEY, CDR2 SVGEGT. J gave up 2 bases and V 4 bases, and 5 bases lay outside the gene matches. This CDR3 is 15 amino acids long. As DNA, the CDR3 is TGTGCCAGCAGTTTCCTAGCGGATGCCTACAATGAGCAGTTCTTC. This sequence encodes CASSFLADAYNEQFF.

This clonotype was picked up many times. This chain connects TRBV29-1 to TRBJ2-7; 12 nucleotides align to TRBD2. V shed 1 base and J 7 bases; nucleotides not matched to a gene: 2. The CDR3 loop spans 13 amino acids. CDR1 is SQVTM and CDR2 is ANQGSEA in the germline V gene. The CDR3 sequence: CSVEGLAGGEQYF. CDR3 in DNA: TGCAGCGTTGAAGGGCTAGCGGGAGGGGAGCAGTACTTC.

This clonotype was detected many times. The chain has TRBV12-3 or TRBV12-4 and TRBJ2-5, with no clear D. V lost 2 bases, J lost 2 bases, and 9 bases lay in between. CDR3 length equals 14 residues. The CDR3 spells CASSLLQTQETQYF. The CDR3 coding sequence is TGTGCCAGCAGTTTATTACAGACTCAAGAGACCCAGTACTTC.

There are a few counts of this clonotype. The rearrangement links TRBV3-1 to TRBJ2-2; a weak D match, TRBD1 (5 bases). CDR1 and CDR2 from the germline V gene are LGHDT and YNNKEL (reference sequence). This CDR3 has 16 amino acids. V was cut by 3 bases and J by 0 bases, with 11 bases left in between. Written as DNA, the CDR3 is TGTGCCAGCAGCCACCGGACACACGCGAACACCGGGGAGCTGTTTTTT. This sequence encodes CASSHRTHANTGELFF. The complete variable domain, with remaining parts taken from reference TRBV3-1 and TRBJ2-2, reads DTAVSQTPKYLVTQMGNDKSIKCEQNLGHDTMYWYKQDSKKFLKIMFSYNNKELIINETVPNRFSPKSPDKAHLNLHINSLELGDSAVYFCASSHRTHANTGELFFGEGSRLTVL.

This clonotype has a handful of counts. The chain recombines TRBV7-2 with TRBJ1-6; D call uncertain. This CDR3 is 17 amino acids long. V was clipped by 6 bases and J by 6 bases, with 21 bases between them. Germline values: CDR1 SGHTA, CDR2 FQGNSA. CDR3 bases: TGTGCCAGCAGTCCCGTGTTAAACCCTGCCGTTAATTCACCCCTCCACTTT. Its protein is CASSPVLNPAVNSPLHF.

The chain's CDR3 is CASSLLGGAGVTEQFF. The CDR3 coding sequence is TGTGCCAGCAGTTTATTGGGAGGGGCGGGAGTTACTGAGCAGTTCTTC. The V call is TRBV27, the J call TRBJ2-1, with 7 bases aligning to TRBD2. The length of the CDR3 is 16 residues. Germline CDR1 and CDR2: MNHEY and SMNVEV (reference sequence). V lost 1 base and J lost 9; bases outside the gene matches: 12.

This clonotype was counted a few times. The chain links TRBV5-6 to TRBJ2-2, with a weak D call TRBD2 (6 bases). This CDR3 region has 15 residues. Germline assignment: CDR1 SGHDT and CDR2 YYEEEE. The V end was cut by 4 bases, the J end by 1 base, with 11 bases between. In DNA, the CDR3 is TGTGCCAGCAGCCAACGACTAGGGAACACCGGGGAGCTGTTTTTT. It encodes CASSQRLGNTGELFF.

A word on this clonotype: This may be a read error: a much more frequent sequence differs by one nucleotide. The chain joins TRBV20-1 to TRBJ1-4; D remains ambiguous. The CDR3 loop spans 15 amino acids. Trimming pared 0 bases from V and 11 bases from J, leaving 19 bases between. Germline lookup yields CDR1 DFQATT and CDR2 SNEGSKA (reference sequence). Here the CDR3 DNA reads TGCAGTGCTAGAGATCGCTCCTACGGAGGCGATAAACTGTTTTTT. Translation: CSARDRSYGGDKLFF.

The chain has TRBV4-1 and TRBJ2-7; TRBD1 matches at 8 bases. The CDR3 extends over 16 amino acids. Germline V gene sequence: CDR1 MGHRA, CDR2 YSYEKL. The V segment lost 4 bases and the J segment 4 bases; nucleotides outside the gene matches: 12. Written as DNA, the CDR3 is TGCGCCAGCAGCCGAGAGATAACAGGGGGGCGGTACGAGCAGTACTTC. The encoded protein is CASSREITGGRYEQYF.

J is TRBJ2-7 and V is TRBV20-1, with 11 bases aligning to TRBD1. From germline, CDR1 is DFQATT and CDR2 SNEGSKA (reference sequence). The CDR3 covers 13 residues. The trim removed 5 bases at V and 3 bases at J, leaving 3 bases unmatched. In DNA, the CDR3 is TGCAGTGCTGCCGGGACAGGGGGCTACGAGCAGTACTTC. It translates to CSAAGTGGYEQYF.

The chain has TRBV11-2 and TRBJ2-2; the D is unclear. The CDR3 length is 15 residues. CDR1 is SGHAT, CDR2 FQNNGV, per germline. V lost 0 bases and J lost 4, with 9 bases in between. In nucleotides, the CDR3 is TGTGCCAGCAGCTTAGATTCAGGCCGCACCGGGGAGCTGTTTTTT. Protein: CASSLDSGRTGELFF.

This clonotype appeared a few times. The J gene is TRBJ2-3, the V gene TRBV21-1; TRBD1 is taken as the D call from the table, unchecked against the DNA. TRBV21-1 has pseudogene status. This CDR3 has 12 amino acids. The CDR3: CASSIDRDTQYF. The DNA of the CDR3 is TGTGCCAGCAGCATAGACAGGGATACGCAGTATTTT.

At least ten counts were recorded for this clonotype. The chain carries TRBV6-5 and TRBJ2-7; 8 bases are shared with TRBD1. From germline, CDR1 is MNHEY and CDR2 SVGAGI. V shed 4 bases and J 3 bases; nucleotides not matched to a gene: 11. There are 16 residues in the CDR3. CDR3 bases: TGTGCCAGCAGTTCTCCTCCTGGACAGGGAGTCTACGAGCAGTACTTC. This translates into CASSSPPGQGVYEQYF.

This clonotype was seen a handful of times. The V call is TRBV12-3 or TRBV12-4, the J call TRBJ2-7, with 7 positions matching TRBD2. V dropped 4 bases and J dropped 3; count of bases not matched to a gene: 6. CDR3 length: 14 amino acids. The CDR3 here is CASSWLGEGYEQYF. CDR3 nucleotides: TGTGCCAGCAGTTGGTTGGGGGAGGGCTACGAGCAGTACTTC.

This clonotype showed up many times. The chain joins TRBV29-1 to TRBJ2-2, with unresolved D. Germline-derived CDR1 and CDR2 are SQVTM and ANQGSEA. Trimming shortened V by 4 bases and J by 0 bases, and 12 bases separated the two germline ends. This CDR3 is built from 15 residues. CDR3 sequence: CSVATIQPNTGELFF. CDR3 DNA: TGCAGCGTTGCAACGATACAGCCGAACACCGGGGAGCTGTTTTTT.

This clonotype was counted at least ten times. CDR3 bases: TGTGCCAGCAGATCAGACGCAAACTATGGCTACACCTTC. Protein sequence: CASRSDANYGYTF. The chain has TRBV6-1 and TRBJ1-2; no reliable D call. CDR1 MNHNS and CDR2 SASEGT come from the germline V gene. V dropped 6 bases and J dropped 2 bases, with 10 bases sitting between them. The CDR3 runs to 13 residues.

This chain connects TRBV12-3 or TRBV12-4 to TRBJ2-5; 7 bases are shared with TRBD2. The V segment lost 3 bases and the J segment 3 bases; nucleotides outside the gene matches: 4. There are 14 residues in the CDR3. This chain's CDR3 is CASSFRTSEETQYF. CDR3 nucleotide sequence: TGTGCCAGCAGTTTTCGGACTAGTGAAGAGACCCAGTACTTC.

In its sample, this clonotype was seen once. The V call is TRBV12-3 or TRBV12-4, the J call TRBJ2-3; D is possibly TRBD1 (6 bases). Trimming took 6 bases from V and 0 from J, leaving 22 bases between them. This CDR3 is built from 18 residues. CDR3: CASSRIGQIFTSTDTQYF. The CDR3, as DNA: TGTGCCAGCAGCCGGATCGGACAGATTTTCACTAGCACAGATACGCAGTATTTT.

V and J are TRBV5-1 and TRBJ2-5; TRBD2 might be the D (5 bases). The CDR3 spans 14 residues. Germline lookup yields CDR1 SGHRS and CDR2 YFSETQ. Trimming pared 4 bases from V and 1 base from J, leaving 11 bases between. The CDR3 reads CASSTGKTQETQYF. As DNA, the CDR3 is TGCGCCAGCAGCACGGGAAAAACCCAAGAGACCCAGTACTTC.